The source of this TCR beta chain is a study of OX40 agonist ivuxolimab in advanced cancers. Turning to the overall study: Ivuxolimab, which targeted the costimulatory receptor OX40 (CD134), was an agonistic, fully human IgG2 monoclonal antibody. Intravenous ivuxolimab was administered to patients every 2 weeks at six dose levels: 0.01, 0.1, 0.3, 1.5, 3 and 10 mg/kg. Of the 50 to 55 dose-escalation patients, hepatocellular carcinoma was present in roughly 19, melanoma in approximately 15, renal cell carcinoma in 9 and head and neck cancer in 9. In the dose-escalation cohort, 82.7% of patients were male, and the mean age was roughly 60 years, with a range of about 23 to 90. Patients were allowed to have had prior anti-PD-1, anti-PD-L1 or anti-CTLA-4 therapy, and approximately 40% of the dose-escalation patients had previously received checkpoint inhibitors. Partial responses were achieved by three dose-escalation patients, of whom one had hepatocellular carcinoma and two had cutaneous melanoma. Peripheral TCRbeta sequencing aimed to test whether ivuxolimab altered TCR sequence diversity and caused clonal T-cell expansion. The paper covers the monotherapy dose-escalation part of the phase I ivuxolimab trial, which included N = 52 patients. Study-wide findings and limitations: Antigen specificity was not determined for the clonally expanded peripheral T cells. In the 0.1-3.0 mg/kg groups, partial responders were among the patients with the lowest normalized peripheral clonal expansion, particularly in CD8+ T cells. Clonal expansion of both CD4+ and CD8+ blood T cells was observed from baseline to week 6 at doses 0.1 to 3.0 mg/kg. Low levels of normalized T-cell clonal expansion were also seen in some patients who did not respond. After ivuxolimab, expanded clones were on average more numerous among CD8+ T cells than among CD4+ T cells.

To sequence the TCRbeta CDR3 region, genomic DNA was isolated from the sorted cells. The immunoSEQ Assay was used to sequence the TCRbeta CDR3 regions. What TCRdb holds here is the immuneACCESS table cut down to in-frame rearrangements. Part of the clones is not present; checked against another copy, under half of the missing clones reflect an unresolved V gene, and the others are unexplained. The table for this sample lists about 53,000 clones; approximately 79% of them were counted only once. Roughly 2.5% of the sample lies in the top ten. The germline V gene (reference sequence) yields MNHNY for CDR1 and SVGAGI for CDR2. Taken from cysteine to phenylalanine, the CDR3 has 15 residues. The kept DNA is CDR3 alone, 45 bases in frame from the first base. From V the trimming removes 2 bases and from J it removes 4 bases, while the gene matches leave 4 bases of the junction unaccounted for. Patients with a history of autoimmune disease or receiving systemic immunosuppression were excluded from the trial. Peripheral blood for TCR sequencing was drawn from every dose cohort at baseline, at cycle 4 day 1 and at cycle 7 day 1. The samples were drawn from a first-in-human, open-label, multicenter phase I dose-escalation trial of ivuxolimab. Adults with locally advanced or metastatic melanoma, renal cell carcinoma, hepatocellular carcinoma or head and neck squamous cell carcinoma were enrolled in the trial. Before TCR sequencing, CD4+ T cells and CD8+ T cells from peripheral blood were sorted into separate populations.

Notes on this clone: What antigen it recognizes has not been identified. No base-level quality is on record; no much larger clone is a single base apart.

This TCR came from an adult with an advanced solid tumor such as melanoma, head and neck, liver or kidney cancer. The source was CD4+ or CD8+ T cells sorted from blood, collected in a trial of the OX40 agonist ivuxolimab. In this chain, TRBV6-6 is recombined with TRBJ1-2; 10 bases in between match TRBD1. The nucleotide sequence is given as TGTGCCAGCAGTTACGTGACAGGGGGCCGCTATGGCTACACCTTC. Translation gives CASSYVTGGRYGYTF.